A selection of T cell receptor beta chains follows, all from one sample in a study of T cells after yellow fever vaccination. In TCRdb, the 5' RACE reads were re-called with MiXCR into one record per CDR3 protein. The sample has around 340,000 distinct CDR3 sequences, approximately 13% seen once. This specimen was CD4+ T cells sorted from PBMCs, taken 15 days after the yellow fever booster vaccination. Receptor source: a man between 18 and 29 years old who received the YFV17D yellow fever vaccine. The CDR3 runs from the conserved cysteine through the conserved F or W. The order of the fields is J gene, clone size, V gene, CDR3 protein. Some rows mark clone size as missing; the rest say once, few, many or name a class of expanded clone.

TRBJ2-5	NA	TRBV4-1	CASSHPLVGSGGETQYF
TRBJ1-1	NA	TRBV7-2	CASSFRGQGYTEAFF
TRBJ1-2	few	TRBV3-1	CASSQVRLRGYGYTF
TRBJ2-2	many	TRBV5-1	CASSFARTSGGQNTGELFF
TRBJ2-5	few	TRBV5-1	CASSPGTGVFETQYF
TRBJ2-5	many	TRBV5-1	CASSFNGPYQETQYF
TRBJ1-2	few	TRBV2	CASSEAKGQGGTF
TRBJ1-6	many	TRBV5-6	CASSLARGRIGNSPLHF
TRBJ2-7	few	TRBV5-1	CASSLLDSYEQYF
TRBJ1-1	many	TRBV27	CASSSIGRSAFF
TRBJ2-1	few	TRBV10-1	CATASGRREQFF
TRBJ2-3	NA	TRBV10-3	CAISEGLAQSTDTQYF
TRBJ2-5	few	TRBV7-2	CASSSRLAGGPSRETQYF
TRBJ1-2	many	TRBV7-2	CASSLDGNYGYTF
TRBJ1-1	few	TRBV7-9	CASSLVPYTEVLNTEAFF
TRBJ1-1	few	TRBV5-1	CASSFGTGPNTEAFF
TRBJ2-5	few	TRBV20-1	CSATDRMVQTQYF
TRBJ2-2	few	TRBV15	CATSSGRTPGRGTGELFF
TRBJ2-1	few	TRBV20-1	CSAIRGTGGSYNEQFF
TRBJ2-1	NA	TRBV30	CAWRGPLEQFF
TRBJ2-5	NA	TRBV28	CASRDRVNQETQYF
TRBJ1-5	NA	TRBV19	CASSIRLDQPQHF
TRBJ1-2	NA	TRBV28	CASSSPSRYGYTF
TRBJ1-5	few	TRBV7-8	CASSLTGSNQPQHF
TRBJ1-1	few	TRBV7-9	CASSLGLMTGRLYTEAFF
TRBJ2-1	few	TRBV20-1	CSAIPLGASYNEQFF
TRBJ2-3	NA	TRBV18	CASSPGRGRADTQYF
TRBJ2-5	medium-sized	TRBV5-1	CASSLEGETQYF
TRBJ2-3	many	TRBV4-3	CASSQVTGRTDTQYF
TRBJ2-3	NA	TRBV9	CASSVAPGTSVVTDTQYF
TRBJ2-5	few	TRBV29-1	CSAETGGKETQYF
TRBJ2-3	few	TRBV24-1	CATSYLDTQYF